The 11 T cell receptor beta chains below were found in one sample sequenced in a study of OX40 agonist ivuxolimab in advanced cancers. Repertoires were generated with immunoSEQ multiplex PCR, while TCRdb's copy carries only in-frame clones and drops some. This sample yields about 72,000 clones, of which about 89% are seen a single time; about 5.5% belongs to the top ten. The specimen comprised CD4+ or CD8+ T cells sorted from blood, sampled in a trial of the OX40 agonist ivuxolimab. The receptors originated from an adult with an advanced solid tumor such as melanoma, head and neck, liver or kidney cancer.

J is TRBJ1-5 and V is TRBV7-8, with 8 bases aligning to TRBD1. The CDR3 is 15 residues long. Looked up from germline, CDR1 is SGHVS and CDR2 is FQNEAQ. V shed 8 bases, J shed 0 bases, and the junction held 6 bases outside the gene matches. The CDR3 is CASSGGEHSNQPQHF. CDR3 in DNA: TGTGCCAGCTCAGGGGGCGAGCATAGCAATCAGCCCCAGCATTTT.

The chain joins TRBV5-5 to TRBJ1-1; D remains unclear. The CDR3 is 12 amino acids. Trimming removed 2 bases at V and 7 bases at J, with 9 bases between. CDR1 and CDR2 from the germline V gene are SGHKS and YYEKEE (reference sequence). The CDR3 DNA is TGTGCCAGCAGCTTATTAGTAAGTGAAGCTTTCTTT. It encodes CASSLLVSEAFF.

This clone was seen only once. The V call is TRBV6-1, the J call TRBJ2-1; D possibly uses TRBD1 or TRBD2 (5 bases each). The CDR3 has 14 amino acids. The ends were cut back, 1 base at V and 7 bases at J, with 11 bases in the middle. Germline values: CDR1 MNHNS, CDR2 SASEGT. CDR3 protein: CASSEEVWGNEQFF. DNA of the CDR3: TGTGCCAGCAGTGAAGAGGTTTGGGGGAATGAGCAGTTCTTC.

The J gene is TRBJ1-1, the V gene TRBV5-6, with a tentative D call TRBD1 (5 bases). Germline V gives CDR1 SGHDT, CDR2 YYEEEE. The CDR3 consists of 13 residues. Trimming cost V 2 bases and J 7 bases, with 12 bases left between them. CDR3 in amino acids: CASSFQGADEAFF. The DNA of the CDR3 is TGTGCCAGCAGCTTCCAAGGGGCAGATGAAGCTTTCTTT.

This clone is a singleton in its sample. The chain uses TRBV15 and TRBJ2-7; 9 bases map to TRBD1. CDR1 and CDR2 from the germline V gene are LNHNV and YYDKDF (reference sequence). The J segment lost 3 bases and the V segment lost 4 bases, leaving 4 bases of the junction unmatched. This CDR3 contains 14 residues. CDR3 DNA: TGTGCCACCAGCACCAGGACAGGGGTCTACGAGCAGTACTTC. It codes for CATSTRTGVYEQYF. The full variable domain, completed using reference TRBV15 and TRBJ2-7, is DAMVIQNPRYQVTQFGKPVTLSCSQTLNHNVMYWYQQKSSQAPKLLFHYYDKDFNNEADTPDNFQSRRPNTSFCFLDIRSPGLGDTAMYLCATSTRTGVYEQYFGPGTRLTVT.

V usage is TRBV28 and J usage is TRBJ2-7; perhaps TRBD2 as D (6 bases). This CDR3 contains 16 residues. Per the germline V gene, CDR1 is MDHEN and CDR2 is SYDVKM. Trimming took 5 bases from V and 6 from J, leaving 23 bases between them. Written as DNA, the CDR3 is TGTGCCAGCAGTCTTGGCTACGGCGGGGCCTTAGGCGAGCAGTACTTC. It encodes CASSLGYGGALGEQYF.

This clone showed up just once. This chain links TRBV6-1 with TRBJ2-7, with 8 positions matching TRBD2. The CDR3 runs to 13 residues. V trimming: 7 bases; J trimming: 5 bases; junction bases outside the gene matches: 7. Per germline, CDR1 MNHNS and CDR2 SASEGT. The chain's CDR3 is CASMFGGGDEQYF. CDR3 DNA: TGTGCCAGCATGTTCGGGGGGGGCGACGAGCAGTACTTC.

This chain links TRBV6-5 with TRBJ2-3, with D maybe TRBD2 (6 bases). The germline V and J ends were trimmed by 4 bases and 6 bases, with 20 bases remaining between them. Germline assignment: CDR1 MNHEY and CDR2 SVGAGI. The CDR3 contains 16 residues. DNA of the CDR3: TGTGCCAGCAGTTCCACCCCCCGGGACTCCCGGGATACGCAGTATTTT. Translation: CASSSTPRDSRDTQYF.

The chain recombines TRBV7-9 with TRBJ2-7; TRBD2 matches 7 bases. V gave up 4 bases and J gave up 2 bases; unmatched junction bases: 2. The CDR3 is made up of 13 amino acids. CDR1 is SEHNR, CDR2 FQNEAQ, per germline (reference sequence). CDR3 in amino acids: CASSSGGTYEQYF. The CDR3 nucleotides read TGTGCCAGCAGCTCCGGGGGGACCTACGAGCAGTACTTC.

The CDR3 loop is CASAVPRDQGFDEQFF. CDR3 coding DNA: TGTGCCAGCGCTGTTCCCCGGGACCAGGGTTTCGATGAGCAGTTCTTC. This chain joins TRBV2 and TRBJ2-1; D tentatively reads TRBD1 or TRBD2 (5 bases each). Trimming pared 8 bases from V and 8 bases from J, leaving 25 bases between. The CDR3 has 16 amino acids. Germline V gives CDR1 SNHLY, CDR2 FYNNEI.

The DNA for the CDR3 is TGTGCCAGCAGCAAAGAGTCGCACCGAATTCCGATCTACGAGCAGTACTTC. Amino acid sequence: CASSKESHRIPIYEQYF. This chain uses TRBV21-1 with TRBJ2-7. TRBV21-1 is classified as a pseudogene. The CDR3 covers 17 residues.